This record looks at one T cell receptor (beta chain) sequence and its context. This sample is drawn from a study of cytomegalovirus exposure and HLA in healthy donors. Primers for the PCR totalled 60 Vbeta and 13 Jbeta. The assay was immunoSEQ multiplex PCR, and TCRdb's table has in-frame clones only and misses some. This sample has approximately 100,000 clones, with 70% to 85% found just once. This CDR3 has 16 amino acids. CDR1 SGHTA and CDR2 FQGNSA come from the germline V gene. Losses at the gene ends were 0 bases for V and 6 bases for J; bases not matched to a gene: 8. Healthy bone marrow donors formed the donor group.

The V gene is TRBV7-2, the J gene TRBJ1-2; 9 bases align to TRBD1. Sequencing was done on a sample of PBMCs. This TCR was recovered from a woman aged 18-29 years in good health and CMV-seropositive. As DNA, the CDR3 is TGTGCCAGCAGCTTAGCTCCGGGACAGGGAATGCATGGCTACACCTTC. Translating it yields CASSLAPGQGMHGYTF. The variable domain in full, completed from reference TRBV7-2 and TRBJ1-2, reads GAGVSQSPSNKVTEKGKDVELRCDPISGHTALYWYRQSLGQGLEFLIYFQGNSAPDKSGLPSDRFSAERTGGSVSTLTIQRTQQEDSAVYLCASSLAPGQGMHGYTFGSGTRLTVV.